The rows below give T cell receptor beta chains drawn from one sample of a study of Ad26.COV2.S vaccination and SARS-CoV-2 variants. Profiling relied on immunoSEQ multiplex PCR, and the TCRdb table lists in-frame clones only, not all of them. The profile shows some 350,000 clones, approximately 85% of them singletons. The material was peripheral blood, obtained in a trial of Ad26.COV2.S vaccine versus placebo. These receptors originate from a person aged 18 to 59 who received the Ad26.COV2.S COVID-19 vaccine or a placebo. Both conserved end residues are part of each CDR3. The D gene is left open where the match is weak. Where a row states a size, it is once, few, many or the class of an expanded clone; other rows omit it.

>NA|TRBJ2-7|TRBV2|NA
CASSRSSVEQYF
TGTGCCAGCAGTCGGAGTTCGGTCGAGCAGTACTTC
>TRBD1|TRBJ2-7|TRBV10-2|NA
CATKGQDSYEQYF
TGCGCCACCAAAGGACAGGACTCCTACGAGCAGTACTTC
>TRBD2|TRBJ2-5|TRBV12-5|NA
CASGIGSGGASQETQYF
TGTGCTAGTGGTATTGGTAGCGGGGGGGCCTCCCAAGAGACCCAGTACTTC
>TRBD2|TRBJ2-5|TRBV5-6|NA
CASSTDPSAGETQYF
TGTGCCAGCAGCACCGACCCTTCAGCGGGGGAGACCCAGTACTTC
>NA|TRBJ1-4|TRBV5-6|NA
CASSSAGGANEKLFF
TGTGCCAGCAGCTCTGCTGGGGGGGCTAATGAAAAACTGTTTTTT
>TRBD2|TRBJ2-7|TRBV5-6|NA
CASSPLGGRRDEQYF
TGTGCCAGCAGCCCGTTGGGCGGGAGAAGAGACGAGCAGTACTTC
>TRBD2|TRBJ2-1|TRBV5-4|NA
CASSLAGTSNEQFF
TGTGCCAGCAGCTTGGCCGGGACTAGCAATGAGCAGTTCTTC
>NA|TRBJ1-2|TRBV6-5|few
CASSYSIPRAGGYTF
TGTGCCAGCAGTTACTCGATTCCCCGCGCGGGAGGCTACACCTTC
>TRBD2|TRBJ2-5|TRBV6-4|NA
CASSALAGDQGTQYF
TGTGCCAGCAGTGCCTTAGCGGGAGATCAAGGGACCCAGTACTTC
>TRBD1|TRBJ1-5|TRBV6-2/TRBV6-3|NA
CASSRTGGDVGQPQHF
TGTGCCAGCAGTCGCACAGGGGGCGATGTAGGTCAGCCCCAGCATTTT
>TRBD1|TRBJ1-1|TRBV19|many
CASSTRTGGGTEAFF
TGTGCCAGTAGTACGCGGACAGGGGGAGGGACTGAAGCTTTCTTT
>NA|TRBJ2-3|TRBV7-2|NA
CASSPIRDPNTDTQYF
TGTGCCAGCAGCCCCATCCGGGACCCAAACACAGATACGCAGTATTTT
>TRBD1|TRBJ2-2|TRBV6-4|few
CASAQGATGELFF
TGTGCCAGCGCGCAGGGGGCGACCGGGGAGCTGTTTTTT
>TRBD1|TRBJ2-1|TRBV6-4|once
CASSFHAGGYNEQFF
TGTGCCAGCAGTTTCCACGCAGGGGGCTACAATGAGCAGTTCTTC
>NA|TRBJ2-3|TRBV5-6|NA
CASSWTELTDTQYF
TGTGCCAGCAGCTGGACAGAGCTCACAGATACGCAGTATTTT
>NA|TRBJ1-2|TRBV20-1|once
CSASDMDWGYTF
TGCAGTGCTAGTGATATGGACTGGGGCTACACCTTC
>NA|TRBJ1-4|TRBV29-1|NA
CSVGRPGSGEKLFF
TGCAGCGTTGGGCGTCCAGGTTCGGGAGAAAAACTGTTTTTT
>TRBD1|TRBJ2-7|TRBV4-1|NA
CASSQKNTGTGANEQYF
TGCGCCAGCAGCCAGAAAAATACCGGGACAGGGGCCAACGAGCAGTACTTC
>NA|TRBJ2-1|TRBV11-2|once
CASSLERDNEQFF
TGTGCCAGCAGCTTGGAGCGGGACAATGAGCAGTTCTTC
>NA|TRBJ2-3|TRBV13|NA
CASSLDGGKGGRTDTQYF
TGTGCCAGCAGCTTAGACGGCGGGAAGGGCGGTCGCACAGATACGCAGTATTTT
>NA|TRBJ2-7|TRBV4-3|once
CASSQVVGYEQYF
TGCGCCAGCAGCCAAGTTGTTGGCTACGAGCAGTACTTC
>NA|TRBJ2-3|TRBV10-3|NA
CAISPPGGPSSTDTQYF
TGTGCCATCAGCCCTCCCGGGGGCCCTTCTAGCACAGATACGCAGTATTTT
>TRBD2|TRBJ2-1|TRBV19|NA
CASSLSGGIYNEQFF
TGTGCCAGTAGTCTTAGCGGGGGGATCTACAATGAGCAGTTCTTC
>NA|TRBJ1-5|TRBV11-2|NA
CASSLRANVGEQPQHF
TGTGCCAGCAGCTTAAGGGCCAATGTGGGCGAGCAGCCCCAGCATTTT
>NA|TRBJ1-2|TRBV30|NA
CAGMTDPYGYTF
TGTGCCGGAATGACAGACCCCTATGGCTACACCTTC
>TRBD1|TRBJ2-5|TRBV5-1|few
CASSFGTGETQYF
TGCGCCAGCAGCTTTGGGACAGGGGAGACCCAGTACTTC
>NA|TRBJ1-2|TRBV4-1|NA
CASSQPGNYGYTF
TGCGCCAGCAGCCAACCAGGGAACTATGGCTACACCTTC
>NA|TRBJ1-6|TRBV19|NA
CASRMAHSPLHF
TGTGCCAGTAGGATGGCCCATTCACCCCTCCACTTT
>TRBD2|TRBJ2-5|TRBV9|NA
CASSVLSGAQETQYF
TGTGCCAGCAGCGTACTGAGCGGGGCCCAAGAGACCCAGTACTTC
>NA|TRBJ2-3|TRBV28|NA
CASSLVTAYTDTQYF
TGTGCCAGCAGTTTAGTGACAGCATACACAGATACGCAGTATTTT
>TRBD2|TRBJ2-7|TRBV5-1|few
CASSWSSGSTYEQYF
TGCGCCAGCAGCTGGTCTAGCGGGAGTACGTACGAGCAGTACTTC